These 14 T cell receptor beta chains share one sample of origin, sequenced in a study of early T cells in non-severe SARS-CoV-2 infection. TCRdb itself ran the 5' RACE reads through MiXCR, one entry per CDR3 protein. This sample has some 50,000 distinct CDR3 sequences, with more than 9% found just once. Sequencing was performed on whole blood. These receptors were collected from an adult who was a healthcare worker with PCR-confirmed SARS-CoV-2 infection or an uninfected control (not recorded which).

Many counts were recorded for this clonotype. V usage is TRBV4-2 and J usage is TRBJ2-1, with a possible D match to TRBD2 (8 bases). The CDR3 length is 19 residues. V was cut by 0 bases and J by 3 bases, with 21 bases left in between. Per the germline V gene, CDR1 is LGHNA and CDR2 is YNFKEQ. The CDR3 protein is CASSQDNREGAIHYNEQFF. The CDR3 DNA is TGTGCCAGCAGCCAAGATAATCGGGAGGGGGCGATCCACTACAATGAGCAGTTCTTC.

In its sample, this clonotype was seen many times. This chain links TRBV7-6 with TRBJ2-4; no clear D gene. Germline loops: CDR1 SGHVS, CDR2 FNYEAQ. This CDR3 has 14 amino acids. Trimming shortened V by 2 bases and J by 3 bases, and 8 bases separated the two germline ends. DNA for the CDR3: TGTGCCAGCAGCTTACGAGTTGGCAAAAACATTCAGTACTTC. Its translation is CASSLRVGKNIQYF.

V and J are TRBV28 and TRBJ2-4, with TRBD2 identical over 7 bases. Trimming cost V 7 bases and J 4 bases; bases outside gene matches: 4. The CDR3 totals 13 residues. Germline V gene sequence: CDR1 MDHEN, CDR2 SYDVKM. CDR3 DNA: TGTGCCAGCATGGGGCGGGGGAAAAACATTCAGTACTTC. Translating gives CASMGRGKNIQYF.

This chain links TRBV5-8 with TRBJ1-2, with D hard to call. The germline V gene has CDR1 SGHTS and CDR2 YDEGEE. There are 13 residues in the CDR3. V lost 5 bases and J 8 bases, leaving 16 bases between the germline ends. The DNA for the CDR3 is TGTGCCAGCAGAGGCAGAATGTCGGACGGCTACACCTTC. This sequence encodes CASRGRMSDGYTF.

This clonotype was found a few times. V is TRBV28 and J is TRBJ2-7, with D unclear. From germline, CDR1 is MDHEN and CDR2 SYDVKM. V lost 6 bases and J lost 6, with 9 bases in between. The CDR3 extends over 11 amino acids. The CDR3 region is CASSLGGEQYF. CDR3 DNA: TGTGCCAGCAGCCTCGGCGGCGAGCAGTACTTC.

The chain employs TRBV29-1 and TRBJ2-2; D perhaps matches TRBD1 (5 bases). Germline loops: CDR1 SQVTM, CDR2 ANQGSEA. The CDR3 consists of 16 residues. The ends were cut back, 1 base at V and 3 bases at J, with 15 bases in the middle. CDR3 in amino acids: CSVEAAGFGDTGELFF. CDR3 DNA: TGCAGCGTTGAAGCGGCAGGGTTTGGGGACACCGGGGAGCTGTTTTTT.

This clonotype was seen a handful of times. Written as DNA, the CDR3 is TGTGCCTGGAAAGTCGGTAGGGTGACAGATACGCAGTATTTT. The encoded protein is CAWKVGRVTDTQYF. The V call is TRBV30, the J call TRBJ2-3; no definite D call. Trimming took 4 bases from V and 3 from J, leaving 14 bases between them. The CDR3 runs to 14 residues. Germline assignment: CDR1 GTSNPN and CDR2 SVGIG (reference sequence).

V gene TRBV7-9 combines with J gene TRBJ1-1; a possible D gene is TRBD1 (6 bases). This CDR3 region has 14 residues. Germline V gene data show CDR1 as SEHNR and CDR2 as FQNEAQ (reference sequence). Trimming shortened V by 4 bases and J by 4 bases, and 13 bases separated the two germline ends. The CDR3 region has the DNA TGTGCCAGCAGCTCTTCAGGGGAGAGCACTGAAGCTTTCTTT. Its protein is CASSSSGESTEAFF.

The chain couples TRBV5-4 to TRBJ2-7; D not resolved. Trimming removed 3 bases at V and 2 bases at J, with 12 bases between. Germline-derived CDR1 and CDR2 are SGHNT and YYREEE (reference sequence). This CDR3 spans 14 amino acids. In DNA, the CDR3 is TGTGCCAGCAGCTCAGTGGGCGGACCCTACGAGCAGTACTTC. Translated: CASSSVGGPYEQYF.

CDR3 in DNA: TGTGCCAGCAGTTTAGCGCAGACAGCAGATACGCAGTATTTT. Translating gives CASSLAQTADTQYF. This rearrangement joins TRBV12-3 or TRBV12-4 to TRBJ2-3, with a possible D match to TRBD1 (5 bases). Trimming pared 0 bases from V and 4 bases from J, leaving 8 bases between. This CDR3 is built from 14 residues.

Many counts were recorded for this clonotype. This chain joins TRBV7-2 and TRBJ2-3; D is perhaps TRBD2 (5 bases). Germline V gene data show CDR1 as SGHTA and CDR2 as FQGNSA. V was pared by 5 bases and J by 4 bases, with 13 bases between. CDR3 length equals 14 residues. The CDR3 loop reads CASSPRRGSDTQYF. The CDR3 DNA sequence: TGTGCCAGCAGCCCCCGCCGGGGTTCAGATACGCAGTATTTT.

This clonotype was counted ten times or more. This sequence joins TRBV6-4 and TRBJ2-1; perhaps TRBD1 as D (5 bases). The V gene lost 7 bases and the J gene lost 4 bases, with 11 bases spanning the gap. The CDR3 extends over 13 amino acids. CDR1 is MRHNA, CDR2 SNTAGT, per germline. CDR3 sequence reads: CASTPDKYNEQFF. The CDR3 DNA is TGTGCCAGCACGCCGGACAAGTACAATGAGCAGTTCTTC.

This clonotype was found many times. The rearrangement uses TRBV19 and TRBJ2-1, with 7 nucleotides matching TRBD2. V was clipped by 10 bases and J by 8 bases; unmatched bases: 14. The CDR3 is 14 amino acids. From germline, CDR1 is LNHDA and CDR2 SQIVND (reference sequence). CDR3 coding DNA: TGTGCCACCGCCTCCGGCGGGAGATCCTATGAGCAGTTCTTC. Residues: CATASGGRSYEQFF.

This clonotype was counted at least ten times. The chain couples TRBV20-1 to TRBJ2-1, with 14 bases matching TRBD2. The ends lost 6 bases at V and 7 bases at J; junction bases unmatched: 5. The germline CDR1 and CDR2 sequences are DFQATT and SNEGSKA (reference sequence). This CDR3 has 14 amino acids. This chain's CDR3 is CSARLAGGSNEQFF. CDR3 sequence (DNA): TGCAGTGCCCGACTAGCGGGAGGGTCAAATGAGCAGTTCTTC.